This TCR beta chain was found in a study of blood T cell repertoires in COVID-19. Across the study: The samples span acute and convalescent COVID-19 from the United States, Italy and Spain. Sample material is recorded as cDNA or gDNA derived from T cells, B-cell-depleted T cells, or PBMCs.

In its sample, this clone was seen a few times. In the original analysis: Quantification of nucleated cells was approximated via reference gene primer amplification. The data were produced by immunoSEQ multiplex PCR, yet TCRdb's version contains in-frame clones alone and is incomplete. The DNA was the basis for D and trimming; V, J and clone size are from that table. Found here are some 83,000 clones, roughly 88% of them singletons; the top ten hold roughly 8%. Germline assignment: CDR1 MNHNS and CDR2 SASEGT. This CDR3 has 15 residues. Trimming cost V 1 base and J 6 bases; bases outside gene matches: 7.

The chain employs TRBV6-1 and TRBJ2-7, with TRBD1 matching 9 bases. This TCR was recovered from a middle-aged man with active COVID-19. The sample consisted of peripheral blood. The CDR3, as DNA: TGTGCCAGCAGTGAAGGGACAGGGGAGGGAAGCGAGCAGTACTTC. Its translation: CASSEGTGEGSEQYF.